These T cell receptor beta chains were read from a single sample in a study of T cells in Graves' hyperthyroidism and ophthalmopathy. One entry per CDR3 protein, called by TCRdb with MiXCR from the multiplex PCR reads. Among 75,000 to 100,000 distinct CDR3 sequences listed, around 50% were seen once. The sample comprised blood. Receptor source: a woman between 35 and 50 years old with Graves' hyperthyroidism. CDR3s include the opening cysteine and the closing phenylalanine or tryptophan. The order of the fields is CDR3 length, J gene, V gene, D gene, clone size, CDR3 DNA, CDR3 protein. D genes are given only for firm matches. Expanded clones are given a class, and other clones once, few, many or no size at all.

>12|TRBJ1-2|TRBV29-1|.|.
TGCAGCCAAGAGGGTAGCCACCGGAGCTACACCTTC
CSQEGSHRSYTF
>12|TRBJ2-6|TRBV9|.|.
TGTGCCAGCAGCGTAGGGGCCAACGTCCTGACTTTC
CASSVGANVLTF
>18|TRBJ2-6|TRBV7-3|TRBD1|.
TGTGCCAGCAGCTCCAGGACAGGGACTCCCTCTGGGGCCAACGTCCTGACTTTC
CASSSRTGTPSGANVLTF
>15|TRBJ1-1|TRBV14|.|many
TGTGCCAGCAGCCAAGCTCGCGGATGGGGGACTGAAGCTTTCTTT
CASSQARGWGTEAFF
>14|TRBJ1-2|TRBV3-1|.|many
TGTGCCAGCAGCCATGCGGTGGGAGGGGACGGCTACACCTTC
CASSHAVGGDGYTF
>11|TRBJ2-3|TRBV15|.|.
TGTGCCACCACCGTAGGGGATACGCAGTATTTT
CATTVGDTQYF
>15|TRBJ1-2|TRBV29-1|.|.
TGCAGCGCACCAGCCTTGACAGGTACCAACTATGGCTACACCTTC
CSAPALTGTNYGYTF
>13|TRBJ2-5|TRBV7-9|TRBD1|large
TGTGCCAGCAGCGGACAGGGTGGGGAGACCCAGTACTTC
CASSGQGGETQYF
>17|TRBJ2-3|TRBV20-1|TRBD2|few
TGCAGTGCTAGAGATCCTAGCGGGAGGTCCCACACAGATACGCAGTATTTT
CSARDPSGRSHTDTQYF
>14|TRBJ2-3|TRBV2|TRBD2|.
TGTGCCAGCAGTGCTAGCGGGGCCACAGATACGCAGTATTTT
CASSASGATDTQYF
>13|TRBJ1-2|TRBV7-3|.|medium-sized
TGTGCCAGCAGCTTAACAGGGATGGACGGCTACACCTTC
CASSLTGMDGYTF
>14|TRBJ2-5|TRBV3-1|.|many
TGTGCCAGCAGCCAACAAACAGGGAGAGAGACCCAGTACTTC
CASSQQTGRETQYF
>16|TRBJ2-5|TRBV7-2|TRBD2|.
TGTGCCAGCAGTTCTGGACTAGCGGGATTTGAAGAGACCCAGTACTTC
CASSSGLAGFEETQYF
>19|TRBJ2-3|TRBV6-1|.|.
TGTGCCAGCAGCGATACAGGGGGGGGCAGGAGCCACTCTGGAAACACGCAGTATTTT
CASSDTGGGRSHSGNTQYF
>14|TRBJ1-5|TRBV4-3|.|.
TGCGCCAGCAGCGTGGGATTTAGCGATCAGCCCCAGCATTTT
CASSVGFSDQPQHF
>14|TRBJ1-5|TRBV20-1|.|many
TGCAGTGCTAGAGGGGTAATCGGCAATCAGCCCCAGCATTTT
CSARGVIGNQPQHF
>17|TRBJ1-4|TRBV7-6|.|.
TGTGCCAGCAGCCCAACCGCCACGGCCTGGGGTAATGAAAAACTGTTTTTT
CASSPTATAWGNEKLFF
>13|TRBJ1-2|TRBV28|TRBD1|few
TGTGCCAGCATTGGACAGGGTACATTTGGCTACACCTTC
CASIGQGTFGYTF
>13|TRBJ2-7|TRBV6-1|TRBD1|.
TGTGCCAGTAGACAGGGCGGAAAATACGATCAGTACTTC
CASRQGGKYDQYF
>14|TRBJ1-2|TRBV27|TRBD1|.
TGTGCCAGCAGTCTCCGGGGGGACAGAAGAGGCTACACCTTC
CASSLRGDRRGYTF
>12|TRBJ2-7|TRBV6-4|.|.
TGTGCCAGCAGGGGCTCCCACTACGAGCAGTACTTC
CASRGSHYEQYF
>13|TRBJ2-7|TRBV29-1|TRBD2|.
TGCAGCAATGCGGGAGTCCTCTCCTACGAGCAGTACTTC
CSNAGVLSYEQYF
>14|TRBJ2-7|TRBV7-2|TRBD1|.
TGTGCCAGCAGCCGTTGGACAGGGGACAACGAGCAGTACTTC
CASSRWTGDNEQYF